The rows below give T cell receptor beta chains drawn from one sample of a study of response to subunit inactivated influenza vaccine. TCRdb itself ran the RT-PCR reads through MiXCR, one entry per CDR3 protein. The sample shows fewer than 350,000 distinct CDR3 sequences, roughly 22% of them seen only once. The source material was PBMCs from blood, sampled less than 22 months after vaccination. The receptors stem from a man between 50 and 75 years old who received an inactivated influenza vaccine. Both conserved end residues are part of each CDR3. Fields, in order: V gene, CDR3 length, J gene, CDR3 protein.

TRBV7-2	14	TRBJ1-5	CASSLGRSGQPQHF
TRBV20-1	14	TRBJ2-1	CSARGLREGYEQFF
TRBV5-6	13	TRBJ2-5	CASSHGQGGTQYF
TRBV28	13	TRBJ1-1	CASGTVLNTEAFF
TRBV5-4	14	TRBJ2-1	CASSTEDGYNEQFF
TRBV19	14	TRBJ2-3	CASNPGTTAYTQYF
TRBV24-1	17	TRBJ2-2	CATSDPLTGASTGELFF
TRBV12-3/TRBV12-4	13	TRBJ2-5	CASIKGGRKTQYF
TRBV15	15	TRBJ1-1	CATSRERTRNTEAFF
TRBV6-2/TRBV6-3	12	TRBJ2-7	CASSHDRDKQYF
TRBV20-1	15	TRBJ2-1	CSAREQGSFGNEQFF
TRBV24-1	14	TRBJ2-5	CATGAGGYQETQYF
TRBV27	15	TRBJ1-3	CASSLAGGFGNTIYF
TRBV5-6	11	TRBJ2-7	CASSSLSEQYF
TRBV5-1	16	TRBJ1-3	CASSLEGPFTGNTIYF
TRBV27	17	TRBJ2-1	CASSLGLAGGPYREQFF
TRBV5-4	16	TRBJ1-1	CASSPAPGLFGTEAFF
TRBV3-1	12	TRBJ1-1	CASRTGEAEAFF
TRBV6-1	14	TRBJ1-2	CASSVPGTNYGYTF
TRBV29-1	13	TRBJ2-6	CSADVSGANVLTF
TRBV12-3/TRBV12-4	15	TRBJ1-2	CASRHRDRGDYGYTF
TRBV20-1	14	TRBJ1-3	CSARDIVPGNTIYF
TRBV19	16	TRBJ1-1	CASSIGDRGPVTEAFF
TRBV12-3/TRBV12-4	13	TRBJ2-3	CASRLAGTDTQYF
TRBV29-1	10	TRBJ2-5	CSVPGETQYF
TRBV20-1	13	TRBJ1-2	CSAGGGGNYGYTF
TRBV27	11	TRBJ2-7	CASTSGYEQYF
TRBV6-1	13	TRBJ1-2	CATHLQDSYGYTF
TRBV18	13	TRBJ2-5	CASSPPGRETQYF
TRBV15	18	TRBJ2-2	CATSRDLWVFEGSGELFF
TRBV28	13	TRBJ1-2	CASSFTGGYGYTF
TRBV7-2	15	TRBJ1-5	CASSPNRGNDQPQHF
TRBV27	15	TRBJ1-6	CATRRALSYNSPLHF